Following are 8 T cell receptor beta chains from one sample sequenced in a study of long-term antiretroviral therapy in people with HIV. At survey level, the immunoSEQ assay was run in its v3.0 version. Method: immunoSEQ multiplex PCR; TCRdb's copy keeps in-frame clones and lacks some. The sample records 25,000 to 35,000 clones, nearly 95% being singletons. The sequencing here drew on unsorted PBMCs, taken 6.2 years after starting antiretroviral therapy. These receptors all come from a man aged 35-49 years with HIV.

This CDR3 reads CAWSQTENQPQHF. CDR3 coding DNA: TGTGCCTGGAGTCAGACAGAGAATCAGCCCCAGCATTTT. This chain uses TRBV30 with TRBJ1-5; perhaps TRBD1 as D (5 bases). V was shortened by 2 bases and J by 4 bases, with 9 bases between the two germline ends. CDR1 GTSNPN and CDR2 SVGIG come from the germline V gene (reference sequence). The CDR3 loop spans 13 amino acids.

This chain uses TRBV9 with TRBJ2-3; D may match TRBD1 or TRBD2 (6 bases each). The CDR3 totals 16 residues. Trimming shortened V by 0 bases and J by 4 bases, and 15 bases separated the two germline ends. Germline values: CDR1 SGDLS, CDR2 YYNGEE. CDR3 protein: CASSVGGGTGADTQYF. The CDR3 DNA is TGTGCCAGCAGCGTAGGAGGGGGGACCGGGGCAGATACGCAGTATTTT.

This clone was recorded a few times. The chain has TRBV5-4 and TRBJ2-3; TRBD2 agrees at 7 bases. V lost 3 bases to trimming and J lost 2 bases; unmatched junction nucleotides: 3. Germline V gene data show CDR1 as SGHNT and CDR2 as YYREEE (reference sequence). The CDR3 has 14 residues. The CDR3 protein is CASSSRDYTDTQYF. Written as DNA, the CDR3 is TGTGCCAGCAGCTCCCGGGACTACACAGATACGCAGTATTTT. The variable domain in full, completed from reference TRBV5-4 and TRBJ2-3, reads ETGVTQSPTHLIKTRGQQVTLRCSSQSGHNTVSWYQQALGQGPQFIFQYYREEENGRGNFPPRFSGLQFPNYSSELNVNALELDDSALYLCASSSRDYTDTQYFGPGTRLTVL.

This clone appeared a single time. The J gene is TRBJ2-3, the V gene TRBV5-1; 7 nucleotides agree with TRBD2. Germline V gene lookup returns CDR1 SGHRS and CDR2 YFSETQ. This CDR3 has 12 amino acids. After removal of 3 bases from V and 6 bases from J, the junction contained 1 base not matched to a gene. The CDR3 sequence: CASSWGGDTQYF. CDR3 DNA: TGCGCCAGCAGCTGGGGGGGGGATACGCAGTATTTT.

This chain links TRBV2 with TRBJ2-5; D not certain. The germline gives CDR1 SNHLY, CDR2 FYNNEI. CDR3 length: 14 amino acids. V was trimmed by 3 bases and J by 5 bases, leaving 13 bases between them. CDR3 in amino acids: CASSEDGPRETQYF. CDR3 nucleotide sequence: TGTGCCAGCAGTGAGGACGGACCTAGGGAGACCCAGTACTTC.

This chain connects TRBV10-3 to TRBJ2-3; 9 positions agree with TRBD1. CDR3 length: 14 amino acids. Trimming cost V 5 bases and J 3 bases; bases outside gene matches: 3. The germline CDR1 and CDR2 sequences are ENHRY and SYGVKD. Here the CDR3 reads CAISTGQGTDTQYF. The CDR3 DNA reads as TGTGCCATCAGTACGGGACAGGGAACAGATACGCAGTATTTT.

This clone appeared once. This chain joins TRBV5-1 and TRBJ1-2; 7 positions match TRBD1. Germline trimming cut 5 bases from V and 8 bases from J; bases unmatched to any gene: 6. The CDR3 length is 12 residues. Germline CDR1 reads SGHRS; CDR2 reads YFSETQ. This CDR3 is CASSRQGEGYTF. The CDR3 region has the DNA TGCGCCAGCAGTAGGCAGGGGGAAGGCTACACCTTC.

The V and J genes are TRBV19 and TRBJ1-6, with D unresolved. The CDR3 spans 14 residues. V lost 5 bases, J lost 7 bases, and 12 bases lay in between. The germline V gene encodes CDR1 LNHDA and CDR2 SQIVND (reference sequence). CDR3 protein: CASSLATRNSPLHF. The CDR3 DNA is TGTGCCAGTAGTCTCGCCACGAGGAATTCACCCCTCCACTTT.